This TCR beta chain was documented in a study of shared clonotypes between healthy human individuals. Genomic DNA (from each subset) was split evenly across several immunoSEQ plates. TCRdb keeps only in-frame clones here, not all; method: immunoSEQ multiplex PCR. The table has around 750,000 clones, over 65% seen once. CDR1 and CDR2 from the germline V gene are MNHNY and SVGAGI (reference sequence). This CDR3 has 15 amino acids. Trimming cost V 6 bases and J 2 bases; bases outside gene matches: 9. Naive CD4+ cells were CD45RA-selected; the remaining cells were memory. This clonotype was obtained from a woman aged 30 to 39 in good health. The rearrangement uses TRBV6-6 and TRBJ2-7; 8 nucleotides align to TRBD1. Source material: memory CD4+ T cells sorted from blood. Documented subset: CD45RA-negative fraction. CDR3 DNA: TGTGCCAGCAGCCCAGGACAGGGAGTCCCCTACGAGCAGTACTTC. Its protein product is CASSPGQGVPYEQYF.